One and the same sample provided the 31 T cell receptor beta chains below, sequenced in a study of T cell repertoires in cytomegalovirus infection. The antigens of these receptors remain unknown. TCRdb passed the reads through MiXCR, listing each CDR3 protein once. The repertoire has 650,000 to 850,000 distinct CDR3 sequences, almost 30% of them found once; the top ten carry about an eighth. The source was cultured CD8+ T cells from PBMCs, collected from culture after CMV antigen stimulation. These receptor sequences come from a human donor in good health (CMV status not recorded). Some clones in this sample may be carry-over from other donors' samples.

In its sample, this clonotype was seen a few times. CDR3 sequence reads: CASRFPAGEYTGELFF. In DNA, the CDR3 is TGCGCCAGCAGGTTCCCGGCGGGGGAGTACACCGGGGAGCTGTTTTTT. The chain combines TRBV5-1 with TRBJ2-2, with 7 nucleotides matching TRBD2. The CDR3 sequence is 16 residues long. Germline V gene data show CDR1 as SGHRS and CDR2 as YFSETQ. J was trimmed by 3 bases and V by 5 bases; bases with no gene match: 10.

This clonotype was observed a few times. V is TRBV28 and J is TRBJ1-5; D remains ambiguous. The V gene lost 1 base and the J gene lost 6 bases, with 7 bases spanning the gap. The CDR3 totals 13 residues. In germline, CDR1 is MDHEN, CDR2 SYDVKM. The CDR3 here is CASSLSPVQPQHF. For the CDR3, the DNA is TGTGCCAGCAGTTTATCGCCGGTTCAGCCCCAGCATTTT.

Points on this clonotype: One end of the junction varies from germline; a read error may be responsible. The chain is built from TRBV12-3 or TRBV12-4 and TRBJ1-4; no clear D. The CDR3 is made up of 14 amino acids. The chain's CDR3 is CASSPKARFEKPFF. In DNA form, the CDR3 reads TGTGCCAGCAGCCCCAAGGCGCGTTTTGAAAAACCGTTTTTT.

V usage is TRBV25-1 and J usage is TRBJ1-2; maybe TRBD1 (5 bases). The CDR3 is 15 residues long. Trimming took 2 bases from V and 6 from J, leaving 16 bases between them. Germline V gene lookup returns CDR1 MGHDK and CDR2 SYGVNS. CDR3 DNA: TGTGCCAGCAGTGAACGCGGCAGGGTATGGAATGGCTACACCTTC. Translating it yields CASSERGRVWNGYTF.

This clonotype was observed a handful of times. This rearrangement joins TRBV11-2 to TRBJ1-4, with a weak D call TRBD1 (6 bases). The CDR3 consists of 16 residues. V was cut by 1 base and J by 6 bases, with 15 bases left in between. Germline loops: CDR1 SGHAT, CDR2 FQNNGV. The CDR3 spells CASSLASQGWDEKLFF. For the CDR3, the DNA is TGTGCCAGCAGCTTAGCGAGTCAGGGGTGGGATGAAAAACTGTTTTTT.

V and J are TRBV20-1 and TRBJ1-2, with D maybe TRBD1 (5 bases). Germline V gives CDR1 DFQATT, CDR2 SNEGSKA (reference sequence). CDR3 length: 13 residues. The V and J ends lost 1 base and 3 bases respectively, with 9 bases between them. CDR3 loop: CSARARADYGYTF. CDR3 nucleotides: TGCAGTGCTAGAGCCAGGGCTGACTATGGCTACACCTTC.

This clonotype was found a few times. The V call is TRBV20-1, the J call TRBJ1-5; no definite D call. The V end was cut by 6 bases, the J end by 3 bases, with 15 bases between. Germline V gene lookup returns CDR1 DFQATT and CDR2 SNEGSKA (reference sequence). CDR3 length: 14 amino acids. CDR3 in DNA: TGCAGTGCCTACGGACCTACCAACAATCAGCCCCAGCATTTT. It encodes CSAYGPTNNQPQHF.

This clonotype showed up just a few times. V is TRBV19 and J is TRBJ2-1; TRBD1 matches at 9 bases. CDR3 length: 13 amino acids. With V trimmed by 10 bases and J by 8 bases, 9 bases remained unmatched. Germline values: CDR1 LNHDA, CDR2 SQIVND (reference sequence). The CDR3 here is CATRDREGYEQFF. The CDR3 region has the DNA TGTGCCACCCGGGACAGGGAAGGCTATGAGCAGTTCTTC.

At least ten counts were recorded for this clonotype. The V and J genes are TRBV20-1 and TRBJ1-6; D is unclear. Germline lookup yields CDR1 DFQATT and CDR2 SNEGSKA (reference sequence). There are 13 residues in the CDR3. Trimming cost V 6 bases and J 3 bases, with 9 bases left between them. This CDR3 is CSAQSHYNSPLHF. DNA of the CDR3: TGCAGTGCCCAGTCCCACTATAATTCACCCCTCCACTTT.

This chain connects TRBV10-3 to TRBJ2-3; 8 nucleotides match TRBD2. Per the germline V gene, CDR1 is ENHRY and CDR2 is SYGVKD. With V trimmed by 0 bases and J by 2 bases, 4 bases remained unmatched. CDR3 length: 16 amino acids. In DNA form, the CDR3 reads TGTGCCATCAGTGAGTCGGGGACTAGTCTCACAGATACGCAGTATTTT. Translation: CAISESGTSLTDTQYF.

This clonotype was recorded a few times. This chain connects TRBV19 to TRBJ1-1; D remains ambiguous. This CDR3 has 12 amino acids. The V end lost 7 bases, the J end lost 8 bases, and 14 bases lay between the germline ends. Germline values: CDR1 LNHDA, CDR2 SQIVND (reference sequence). CDR3 in DNA: TGTGCCAGTATCGGGGTTGTTCCGGAAGCTTTCTTT. Translating gives CASIGVVPEAFF. The full variable domain, with the rest looked up from reference TRBV19 and TRBJ1-1, is DGGITQSPKYLFRKEGQNVTLSCEQNLNHDAMYWYRQDPGQGLRLIYYSQIVNDFQKGDIAEGYSVSREKKESFPLTVTSAQKNPTAFYLCASIGVVPEAFFGQGTRLTVV.

The table lists this clonotype with many counts. The chain is built from TRBV7-9 and TRBJ1-2, with 8 bases lining up with TRBD1. The CDR3 totals 13 residues. Trimming removed 6 bases from V and 8 bases from J; junction bases left unmatched: 8. Germline V CDR1 and CDR2: SEHNR, FQNEAQ (reference sequence). CDR3 region: CASRDRVNSGYTF. In DNA form, the CDR3 reads TGTGCCAGCAGGGACAGGGTGAACTCGGGCTACACCTTC.

This clonotype has just a few counts. The genes are TRBV12-3 or TRBV12-4 and TRBJ1-2; no clear D. Trimming removed 0 bases from V and 0 bases from J, with 5 bases in between. This CDR3 spans 14 amino acids. The CDR3 bases are TGTGCCAGCAGTTTAGCTTACACTAACTATGGCTACACCTTC. It encodes CASSLAYTNYGYTF.

The CDR3 here is CASTGNLDRAVNYGYTF. The CDR3 nucleotides read TGTGCCAGCACCGGAAACCTCGACAGGGCAGTGAACTATGGCTACACCTTC. This chain joins TRBV7-9 and TRBJ1-2; 7 bases are shared with TRBD1. Unmatched junction bases numbered 16, after V lost 7 bases and J lost 2 bases. The CDR3 totals 17 residues. CDR1 is SEHNR, CDR2 FQNEAQ, per germline (reference sequence).

The chain joins TRBV7-9 to TRBJ2-3; D is perhaps TRBD2 (5 bases). Germline V gives CDR1 SEHNR, CDR2 FQNEAQ (reference sequence). The V and J ends lost 4 bases and 5 bases respectively, with 19 bases between them. This CDR3 has 16 residues. The CDR3 protein is CASSSSPRTSGDTQYF. CDR3 DNA: TGTGCCAGCAGCTCGAGTCCCCGGACTTCGGGAGATACGCAGTATTTT.

This chain joins TRBV10-2 and TRBJ2-1; 8 bases line up with TRBD1. The CDR3 runs to 13 residues. CDR1 and CDR2 (germline): WSHSY, SAAADI. Unmatched junction bases numbered 2, after V lost 8 bases and J lost 2 bases. CDR3 DNA: TGCGCCAGCCTGGACAGGGCCTACAATGAGCAGTTCTTC. This sequence encodes CASLDRAYNEQFF.

The rearrangement links TRBV2 to TRBJ1-2; tentative D call: TRBD1 (6 bases). This CDR3 region has 15 residues. V was trimmed by 6 bases and J by 4 bases, leaving 18 bases between them. From germline, CDR1 is SNHLY and CDR2 FYNNEI. The CDR3 loop reads CASRTKGVAVYGYTF. In DNA, the CDR3 is TGTGCCAGCAGGACAAAGGGGGTCGCCGTCTATGGCTACACCTTC.

In DNA form, the CDR3 reads TGTGCCAGTAGTAGGCGACAGGAGTTTATCCATGAGCAGTTCTTC. It specifies CASSRRQEFIHEQFF. The genes are TRBV19 and TRBJ2-1; TRBD1 is a possible D gene (6 bases). CDR1 LNHDA and CDR2 SQIVND come from the germline V gene (reference sequence). This CDR3 is built from 15 residues. V was pared by 4 bases and J by 8 bases, with 18 bases between.

Many counts were recorded for this clonotype. V is TRBV7-2 and J is TRBJ1-2; TRBD1 might be the D (6 bases). V was shortened by 6 bases and J by 1 base, with 9 bases between the two germline ends. There are 13 residues in the CDR3. CDR1 and CDR2 (germline): SGHTA, FQGNSA. The DNA of the CDR3 is TGTGCCAGCAGACCGGACAGTAACTATGGCTACACCTTC. Translating it yields CASRPDSNYGYTF. Complete variable domain (other parts from reference TRBV7-2 and TRBJ1-2): GAGVSQSPSNKVTEKGKDVELRCDPISGHTALYWYRQSLGQGLEFLIYFQGNSAPDKSGLPSDRFSAERTGGSVSTLTIQRTQQEDSAVYLCASRPDSNYGYTFGSGTRLTVV.

This clonotype has just a few counts. V gene TRBV6-2 or TRBV6-3 combines with J gene TRBJ1-1; tentative D call: TRBD1 (6 bases). This CDR3 contains 14 residues. Trimming shortened V by 7 bases and J by 0 bases, and 12 bases separated the two germline ends. CDR1 and CDR2 from the germline V gene are MNHEY and SVGEGT. The CDR3 protein is CASTPGALNTEAFF. In nucleotides, the CDR3 is TGTGCCAGCACCCCGGGGGCTTTGAACACTGAAGCTTTCTTT.

This clonotype was counted many times. This sequence joins TRBV27 and TRBJ2-1; no definite D call. Trimming pared 8 bases from V and 8 bases from J, leaving 13 bases between. Per the germline V gene, CDR1 is MNHEY and CDR2 is SMNVEV (reference sequence). The CDR3 spans 12 residues. The CDR3 here is CASEGSSDEQFF. CDR3 coding DNA: TGTGCCAGCGAAGGTAGCAGCGATGAGCAGTTCTTC.

The rearrangement links TRBV4-1 to TRBJ1-1; no clear D gene. The CDR3 has 15 amino acids. The V and J ends lost 1 base and 1 base respectively, with 10 bases between them. CDR1 is MGHRA, CDR2 YSYEKL, per germline. CDR3 bases: TGCGCCAGCAGCCAAGTAACTACGGGGAACACTGAAGCTTTCTTT. Residues: CASSQVTTGNTEAFF.

V usage is TRBV7-6 and J usage is TRBJ2-7; D may match TRBD1 or TRBD2 (5 bases each). The V end was cut by 1 base, the J end by 3 bases, with 10 bases between. The CDR3 runs to 14 residues. Germline V lookup: CDR1 SGHVS, CDR2 FNYEAQ. The DNA of the CDR3 is TGTGCCAGCAGCTTAGGGGACGGAAACTACGAGCAGTACGTC. Translated, it gives CASSLGDGNYEQYV.

The chain's CDR3 is CAVEGARANYGYTF. In nucleotides, the CDR3 is TGTGCCGTCGAGGGGGCGCGAGCTAACTATGGCTACACCTTC. V is TRBV10-3 and J is TRBJ1-2, with 7 bases aligning to TRBD1. V shed 11 bases, J shed 0 bases, and the junction held 9 bases outside the gene matches. This CDR3 is 14 amino acids long. Per germline, CDR1 ENHRY and CDR2 SYGVKD.

There are a few counts of this clonotype. V is TRBV6-2 or TRBV6-3 and J is TRBJ2-1; 9 bases fit TRBD2. Germline CDR1 is MNHEY and CDR2 is SVGEGT. The CDR3 has 16 residues. J gave up 10 bases and V 2 bases, and 12 bases lay outside the gene matches. CDR3 in DNA: TGTGCCAGCAGTTACGTTGGGCGGGGGGGCCTCCGAGAGCAGTTCTTC. Translated, it gives CASSYVGRGGLREQFF.

Concerning this clonotype: At one of its ends the junction is not consistent with the germline gene, which may arise from a read error. The rearrangement links TRBV27 to TRBJ1-1; D possibly corresponds to TRBD1 (6 bases). The CDR3 is 14 residues long. The V gene's germline CDR1 is MNHEY and CDR2 SMNVEV (reference sequence). The CDR3 loop reads CASSLVYGDTGAFF. The DNA of the CDR3 is TGTGCCAGCAGTTTGGTGTATGGGGACACTGGAGCTTTCTTT.

This clonotype was seen more than once but under ten times. The chain recombines TRBV28 with TRBJ1-1; TRBD1 matches 7 bases. V lost 11 bases to trimming and J lost 5 bases; unmatched junction nucleotides: 5. Germline assignment: CDR1 MDHEN and CDR2 SYDVKM. CDR3 length: 11 residues. In DNA, the CDR3 is TGTGCCGCGCAGGGGGTTACTGAAGCTTTCTTT. Amino acids: CAAQGVTEAFF.

J is TRBJ2-7 and V is TRBV10-3; D may be TRBD1 (5 bases). The CDR3 totals 13 residues. Germline loops: CDR1 ENHRY, CDR2 SYGVKD. The CDR3 region is CAISGQGNYEQHV. In DNA form, the CDR3 reads TGTGCCATCAGTGGCCAGGGTAACTACGAGCAGCACGTC.

This clonotype showed up many times. The gene calls are TRBV12-3 or TRBV12-4 and TRBJ1-6, with D maybe TRBD1 (6 bases). V lost 2 bases and J lost 9, with 11 bases in between. The CDR3 contains 14 residues. The CDR3, as DNA: TGTGCCAGCAGTTTAACAGGGCCATCTTCACCCCTCCACTTT. It specifies CASSLTGPSSPLHF.

The rearrangement links TRBV5-6 to TRBJ1-2; no definite D call. Germline V CDR1 and CDR2: SGHDT, YYEEEE. V lost 4 bases and J lost 5, with 15 bases in between. CDR3 length: 14 amino acids. DNA for the CDR3: TGTGCCAGCAGCGGATGGGGAGGGATGTATGGCTACACCTTC. Translation: CASSGWGGMYGYTF.

The chain combines TRBV27 with TRBJ1-1, with a possible D match to TRBD1 (5 bases). V was pared by 5 bases and J by 4 bases, with 17 bases between. CDR3 length equals 15 residues. Per germline, CDR1 MNHEY and CDR2 SMNVEV (reference sequence). CDR3 loop: CASSTLQEWGTEAFF. CDR3 DNA: TGTGCCAGCAGTACGCTACAGGAATGGGGCACTGAAGCTTTCTTT.